The 22 T cell receptor beta chains below all came from one sample that was sequenced in a study of cytomegalovirus exposure and HLA in healthy donors. Sequenced by immunoSEQ multiplex PCR; TCRdb stores in-frame clones only, minus some. This table has approximately 62,000 clones, 92% appearing once. Sample: PBMCs. These receptor sequences come from a woman between 18 and 29 years old in good health and CMV-seronegative.

The rearrangement joins TRBV5-6 to TRBJ1-4, with 7 bases aligning to TRBD1. CDR3 length equals 16 residues. V shed 5 bases and J 1 base; nucleotides not matched to a gene: 8. The germline V gene has CDR1 SGHDT and CDR2 YYEEEE. The CDR3 loop reads CASRSYRGRTNEKLFF. DNA of the CDR3: TGTGCCAGCAGATCTTACAGGGGAAGAACTAATGAAAAACTGTTTTTT.

The chain recombines TRBV18 with TRBJ2-2; 7 bases are shared with TRBD2. Trimming at V came to 3 bases and at J to 2 bases, leaving 6 bases not matched to a gene. The CDR3 is made up of 16 amino acids. Germline V gene lookup returns CDR1 KGHSH and CDR2 LQKENI. The CDR3 nucleotides are TGTGCCAGCTCACCGAAGCTAGCGGACAACACCGGGGAGCTGTTTTTT. The encoded protein is CASSPKLADNTGELFF.

J is TRBJ2-7 and V is TRBV11-2; 8 nucleotides line up with TRBD1. The CDR3 covers 14 residues. V gave up 3 bases and J gave up 4 bases; unmatched junction bases: 5. Germline CDR1 reads SGHAT; CDR2 reads FQNNGV. The CDR3 protein is CASSLAGTGYEQYF. In DNA, the CDR3 is TGTGCCAGCAGCTTGGCCGGGACAGGTTACGAGCAGTACTTC.

J is TRBJ2-3 and V is TRBV25-1; the D is unclear. V was trimmed by 1 base and J by 2 bases, leaving 4 bases between them. Germline loops: CDR1 MGHDK, CDR2 SYGVNS. The CDR3 runs to 13 residues. CDR3 residues: CASSEFSTDTQYF. DNA of the CDR3: TGTGCCAGCAGTGAATTCTCCACAGATACGCAGTATTTT.

The chain recombines TRBV6-1 with TRBJ2-7; 8 bases fit TRBD1. V lost 7 bases and J lost 2; bases outside the gene matches: 7. This CDR3 is 14 amino acids long. Germline V gene sequence: CDR1 MNHNS, CDR2 SASEGT. For the CDR3, the DNA is TGTGCCAGCACTAAGGGGACAGGACCCTACGAGCAGTACTTC. It encodes CASTKGTGPYEQYF.

This chain uses TRBV10-2 with TRBJ2-7; the match to TRBD2 covers 8 bases. This CDR3 comprises 16 residues. The trim removed 2 bases at V and 1 base at J, leaving 7 bases unmatched. Germline values: CDR1 WSHSY, CDR2 SAAADI. CDR3 loop: CASSELPGGRSYEQYF. The CDR3 nucleotides are TGCGCCAGCAGTGAGCTCCCGGGAGGGCGTTCCTACGAGCAGTACTTC.

V usage is TRBV2 and J usage is TRBJ1-4; TRBD1 matches 7 bases. The CDR3 has 16 amino acids. The germline V gene has CDR1 SNHLY and CDR2 FYNNEI. V shed 8 bases and J 7 bases; nucleotides not matched to a gene: 16. The CDR3 DNA follows: TGTGCCAGCGGACGTTCCAAGACAGGGTATTTTGAAAAACTGTTTTTT. It codes for CASGRSKTGYFEKLFF.

The rearrangement links TRBV7-3 to TRBJ2-1; 8 nucleotides agree with TRBD1. Germline V gives CDR1 SGHTA, CDR2 FQGTGA. The CDR3 covers 15 residues. V lost 5 bases and J lost 7; bases outside the gene matches: 10. For the CDR3, the DNA is TGTGCCAGCAGCCCCACAGGGGGAGGAGGGAATGAGCAGTTCTTC. Protein: CASSPTGGGGNEQFF.

The V gene is TRBV6-5, the J gene TRBJ1-1; possible D gene TRBD1, 6 bases. This CDR3 is 12 amino acids long. Trimming took 7 bases from V and 8 from J, leaving 14 bases between them. Germline CDR1 and CDR2: MNHEY and SVGAGI. CDR3 amino acids: CASIKEGGEAFF. For the CDR3, the DNA is TGTGCCAGCATAAAGGAAGGGGGAGAAGCTTTCTTT.

This rearrangement joins TRBV5-1 to TRBJ2-7, with no clear D. The germline gives CDR1 SGHRS, CDR2 YFSETQ. The V and J ends lost 1 base and 3 bases respectively, with 14 bases between them. CDR3 length equals 15 residues. CDR3 loop: CASSLSSGLNYEQYF. The CDR3 DNA sequence: TGCGCCAGCAGCTTGTCGTCGGGTCTCAACTACGAGCAGTACTTC.

This chain uses TRBV6-6 with TRBJ1-4, with D possibly matching TRBD1 (5 bases). The CDR3 consists of 14 residues. Trimming removed 2 bases from V and 7 bases from J, with 11 bases in between. Germline V gene data show CDR1 as MNHNY and CDR2 as SVGAGI (reference sequence). CDR3: CASSYIKTGEKLFF. As DNA, the CDR3 is TGTGCCAGCAGTTACATCAAAACAGGTGAAAAACTGTTTTTT.

The CDR3 here is CASSLGGGAYGYTF. The CDR3 nucleotides are TGTGCCAGCAGCTTAGGTGGGGGGGCTTATGGCTACACCTTC. The chain carries TRBV5-4 and TRBJ1-2, with a tentative D call TRBD1 (6 bases). The CDR3 consists of 14 residues. From germline, CDR1 is SGHNT and CDR2 YYREEE (reference sequence). V gave up 2 bases and J gave up 5 bases, with 13 bases separating them.

This chain connects TRBV6-1 to TRBJ2-7; D is perhaps TRBD1 (6 bases). The V end lost 5 bases, the J end lost 6 bases, and 11 bases lay between the germline ends. Germline CDR1 MNHNS, CDR2 SASEGT. The CDR3 is 12 amino acids. This chain's CDR3 is CASSFPGVEQYF. In DNA form, the CDR3 reads TGTGCCAGCAGTTTCCCAGGGGTCGAGCAGTACTTC.

V gene TRBV5-1 combines with J gene TRBJ2-5; 8 bases agree with TRBD1. The CDR3 loop spans 15 amino acids. Germline-derived CDR1 and CDR2 are SGHRS and YFSETQ. Trimming at V came to 4 bases and at J to 5 bases, leaving 10 bases not matched to a gene. CDR3 nucleotide sequence: TGCGCCAGCAGCCTGAGGGTGACAGGGGACGAGACCCAGTACTTC. Encoded protein: CASSLRVTGDETQYF.

The rearrangement joins TRBV7-3 to TRBJ2-2; 7 positions agree with TRBD2. The germline V gene has CDR1 SGHTA and CDR2 FQGTGA. J gave up 0 bases and V 0 bases, and 7 bases lay outside the gene matches. This CDR3 spans 18 amino acids. The CDR3 nucleotides are TGTGCCAGCAGCTTAACGCAGGGAGGGCAGGCGAACACCGGGGAGCTGTTTTTT. Residues: CASSLTQGGQANTGELFF. Supplemented by reference TRBV7-3 and TRBJ2-2, the full variable domain reads GAGVSQTPSNKVTEKGKYVELRCDPISGHTALYWYRQSLGQGPEFLIYFQGTGAADDSGLPNDRFFAVRPEGSVSTLKIQRTERGDSAVYLCASSLTQGGQANTGELFFGEGSRLTVL.

CDR3 sequence (DNA): TGTGCCGGCCGGGACAGTAACTATGGCTACACCTTC. The encoded protein is CAGRDSNYGYTF. The rearrangement joins TRBV2 to TRBJ1-2; 7 positions agree with TRBD1. The ends lost 11 bases at V and 1 base at J; junction bases unmatched: 4. Germline V CDR1 and CDR2: SNHLY, FYNNEI. The CDR3 consists of 12 residues.

This chain uses TRBV5-6 with TRBJ2-4; D perhaps matches TRBD1 (6 bases). The CDR3 spans 16 residues. V lost 6 bases, J lost 3 bases, and 19 bases lay in between. Per the germline V gene, CDR1 is SGHDT and CDR2 is YYEEEE. The CDR3 DNA reads TGTGCCAGCACCCAAGCAGGGGCCTCGGGCAAAAACATTCAGTACTTC. Protein sequence: CASTQAGASGKNIQYF.

A few counts support this clone. V is TRBV2 and J is TRBJ1-5; D unclear. Looked up from germline, CDR1 is SNHLY and CDR2 is FYNNEI. Trimming removed 8 bases at V and 2 bases at J, with 7 bases between. The CDR3 covers 12 residues. The CDR3 region has the DNA TGTGCCAGCCATCAGGGCAATCAGCCCCAGCATTTT. Translating gives CASHQGNQPQHF.

The rearrangement joins TRBV9 to TRBJ2-1; D is unresolved. V lost 0 bases to trimming and J lost 2 bases, with 9 bases between them. The CDR3 is made up of 15 amino acids. Germline loops: CDR1 SGDLS, CDR2 YYNGEE. CDR3 amino acids: CASSVESVPYNEQFF. CDR3 in DNA: TGTGCCAGCAGCGTAGAAAGCGTCCCCTACAATGAGCAGTTCTTC. Full variable domain (remainder filled in from reference TRBV9 and TRBJ2-1): DSGVTQTPKHLITATGQRVTLRCSPRSGDLSVYWYQQSLDQGLQFLIQYYNGEERAKGNILERFSAQQFPDLHSELNLSSLELGDSALYFCASSVESVPYNEQFFGPGTRLTVL.

The V and J genes are TRBV2 and TRBJ2-5, with D hard to call. The end of the DNA aligns better with TRBJ2-7, so the J call may be wrong. This CDR3 contains 13 residues. Germline V CDR1 and CDR2: SNHLY, FYNNEI. CDR3 protein: CASSHPRSYEQYF. The CDR3 coding sequence is TGTGCCAGCAGTCACCCTCGCTCCTACGAGCAGTACTTC.

The J gene is TRBJ2-5, the V gene TRBV11-2, with a tentative D call TRBD2 (5 bases). V gave up 2 bases and J gave up 4 bases, with 8 bases separating them. The V gene's germline CDR1 is SGHAT and CDR2 FQNNGV. This CDR3 spans 13 amino acids. CDR3 DNA: TGTGCCAGCAGCTTAATAGGAGGAGAGACCCAGTACTTC. As protein: CASSLIGGETQYF.

This chain uses TRBV5-1 with TRBJ1-1, with no clear D. The CDR3 runs to 14 residues. Trimming pared 0 bases from V and 1 base from J, leaving 7 bases between. Germline V gives CDR1 SGHRS, CDR2 YFSETQ. Here the CDR3 DNA reads TGCGCCAGCAGCTTGGGGGGAGCGAACACTGAAGCTTTCTTT. Protein: CASSLGGANTEAFF.